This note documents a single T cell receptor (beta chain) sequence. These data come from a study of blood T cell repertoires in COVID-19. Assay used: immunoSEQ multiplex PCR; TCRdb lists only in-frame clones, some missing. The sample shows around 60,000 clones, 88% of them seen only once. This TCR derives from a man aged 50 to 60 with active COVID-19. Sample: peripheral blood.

The CDR3 is CASSYLRGGGNEQFF. In DNA, the CDR3 is TGTGCCAGCAGTTACCTGCGGGGGGGTGGAAATGAGCAGTTCTTC. The chain combines TRBV6-6 with TRBJ2-1, with 9 bases identical to TRBD2. The CDR3 is 15 residues long. Germline lookup yields CDR1 MNHNY and CDR2 SVGAGI (reference sequence). J was trimmed by 7 bases and V by 2 bases; bases with no gene match: 6.